A selection of T cell receptor beta chains follows, all from one sample in a study of cytomegalovirus exposure and HLA in healthy donors. Measured with immunoSEQ multiplex PCR; TCRdb has only the in-frame clones, and not every one. This sample has 95,000 to 100,000 clones, with about three quarters found just once. The sequenced sample consisted of PBMCs. The receptors shown here come from a man between 40 and 49 years old in good health and CMV-seropositive. Each CDR3 is given with its conserved first and last residue.

j_gene | v_gene | CDR3aa
TRBJ2-7 | TRBV25-1 | CASSEASWGRLNEQYF
TRBJ1-5 | TRBV28 | CASSIGTGGEQPQHF
TRBJ1-6 | TRBV7-2 | CASSLIVGGISSPLHF
TRBJ2-2 | TRBV4-3 | CASSRAGTFDGELFF
TRBJ2-3 | TRBV6-4 | CASSSSGSQRDTQYF
TRBJ2-3 | TRBV9 | CASTSRGAITDTQYF
TRBJ2-7 | TRBV27 | CASSDSPYEQYF
TRBJ2-3 | TRBV13 | CASITRGSTDTQYF
TRBJ2-1 | TRBV5-6 | CASSWGTGGDEQFF
TRBJ2-5 | TRBV11-2 | CASSLLETQYF
TRBJ2-3 | TRBV5-3 | CARSLWGQGRADTQYF
TRBJ1-3 | TRBV18 | CASSPPLMYTSGGNTIYF
TRBJ2-7 | TRBV9 | CASSVGDRNYEQYF
TRBJ2-7 | TRBV7-8 | CASGQGNNRYEQYF
TRBJ1-1 | TRBV14 | CASSRQNRAWTEAFF
TRBJ2-2 | TRBV19 | CASSIAGRSGTGELFF
TRBJ2-3 | TRBV7-9 | CASSLVQLDTQYF
TRBJ1-6 | TRBV6-5 | CASSYHGSSYNSPLHF
TRBJ2-2 | TRBV4-1 | CASSLGETGELFF
TRBJ2-5 | TRBV5-1 | CASSLDLAGAQKTQYF
TRBJ1-3 | TRBV14 | CASSLEDRLSGNTIYF
TRBJ2-3 | TRBV10-2 | CASSLSRRTDTQYF
TRBJ2-1 | TRBV7-9 | CASSLGSGSSLRDNEQFF
TRBJ2-2 | TRBV7-2 | CASSYRREGRSPGELFF
TRBJ1-1 | TRBV5-1 | CASSLAGTGMNTEAFF
TRBJ2-2 | TRBV7-9 | CASSRAGTITGELFF
TRBJ2-3 | TRBV7-2 | CASSSTTTTGDTQYF
TRBJ1-1 | TRBV6-1 | CASSEWGNMNTEAFF